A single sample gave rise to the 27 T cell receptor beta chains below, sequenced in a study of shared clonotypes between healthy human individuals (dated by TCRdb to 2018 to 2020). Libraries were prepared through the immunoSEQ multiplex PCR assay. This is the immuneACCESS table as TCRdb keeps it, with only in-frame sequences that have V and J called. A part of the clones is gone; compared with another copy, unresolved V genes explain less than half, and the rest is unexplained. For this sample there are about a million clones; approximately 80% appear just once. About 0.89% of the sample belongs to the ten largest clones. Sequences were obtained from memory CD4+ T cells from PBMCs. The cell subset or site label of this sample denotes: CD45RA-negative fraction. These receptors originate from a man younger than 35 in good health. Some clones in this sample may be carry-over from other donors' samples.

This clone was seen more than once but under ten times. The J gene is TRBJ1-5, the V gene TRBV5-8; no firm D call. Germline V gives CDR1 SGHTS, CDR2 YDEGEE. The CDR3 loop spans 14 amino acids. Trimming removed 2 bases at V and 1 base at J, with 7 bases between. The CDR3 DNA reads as TGTGCCAGCAGCTTTTCCCCGAGCAATCAGCCCCAGCATTTT. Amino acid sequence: CASSFSPSNQPQHF.

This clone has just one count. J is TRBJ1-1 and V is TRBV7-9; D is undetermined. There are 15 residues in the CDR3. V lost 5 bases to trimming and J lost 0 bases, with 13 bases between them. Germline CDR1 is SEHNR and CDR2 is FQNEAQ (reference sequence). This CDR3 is CASSRPQNMNTEAFF. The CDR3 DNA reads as TGTGCCAGCAGCCGGCCACAAAACATGAACACTGAAGCTTTCTTT.

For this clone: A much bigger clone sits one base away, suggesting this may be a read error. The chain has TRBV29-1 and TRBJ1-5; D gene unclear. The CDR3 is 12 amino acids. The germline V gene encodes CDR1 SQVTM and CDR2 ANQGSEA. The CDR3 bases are TGCAGCGTTGTAATAGGGCAGCAGCACCAGCATTTT. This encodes CSVVIGQQHQHF.

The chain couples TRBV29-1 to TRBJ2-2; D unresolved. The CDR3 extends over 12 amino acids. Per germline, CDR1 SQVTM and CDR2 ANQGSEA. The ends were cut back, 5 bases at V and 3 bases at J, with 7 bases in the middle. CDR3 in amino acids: CSVRGHTGELFF. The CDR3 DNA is TGCAGCGTTAGAGGCCACACCGGGGAGCTGTTTTTT.

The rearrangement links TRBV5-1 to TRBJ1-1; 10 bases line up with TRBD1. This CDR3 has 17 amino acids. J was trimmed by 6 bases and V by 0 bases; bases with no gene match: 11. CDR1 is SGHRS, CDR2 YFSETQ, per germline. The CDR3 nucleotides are TGCGCCAGCAGCTTGGCCGCACTACGGGACAGGGGCGCTGAAGCTTTCTTT. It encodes CASSLAALRDRGAEAFF. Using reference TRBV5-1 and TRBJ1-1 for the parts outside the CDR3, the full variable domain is KAGVTQTPRYLIKTRGQQVTLSCSPISGHRSVSWYQQTPGQGLQFLFEYFSETQRNKGNFPGRFSGRQFSNSRSEMNVSTLELGDSALYLCASSLAALRDRGAEAFFGQGTRLTVV.

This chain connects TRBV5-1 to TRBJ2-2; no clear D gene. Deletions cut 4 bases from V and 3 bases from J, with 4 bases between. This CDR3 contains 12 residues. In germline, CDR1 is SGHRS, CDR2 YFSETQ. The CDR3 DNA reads TGCGCCAGCAGCCTGTACACCGGGGAGCTGTTTTTT. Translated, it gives CASSLYTGELFF.

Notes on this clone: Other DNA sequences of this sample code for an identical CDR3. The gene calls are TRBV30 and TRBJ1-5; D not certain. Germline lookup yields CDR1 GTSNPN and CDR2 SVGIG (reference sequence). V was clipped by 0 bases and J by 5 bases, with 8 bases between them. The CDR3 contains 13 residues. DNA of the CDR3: TGTGCCTGGAGTGTAGGCCGCGATCAGCCCCAGCATTTT. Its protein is CAWSVGRDQPQHF.

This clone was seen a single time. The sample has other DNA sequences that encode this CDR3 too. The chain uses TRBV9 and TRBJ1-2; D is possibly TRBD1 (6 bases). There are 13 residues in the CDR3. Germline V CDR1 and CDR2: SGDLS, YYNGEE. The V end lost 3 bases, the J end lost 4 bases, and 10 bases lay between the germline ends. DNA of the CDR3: TGTGCCAGCAGCGCCGGACAGACCTATGGCTACACCTTC. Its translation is CASSAGQTYGYTF.

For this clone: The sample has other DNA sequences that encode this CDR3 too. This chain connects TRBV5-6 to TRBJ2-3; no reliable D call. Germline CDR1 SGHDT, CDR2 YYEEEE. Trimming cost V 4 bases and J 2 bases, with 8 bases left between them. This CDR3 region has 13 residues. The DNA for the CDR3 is TGTGCCAGCAGCCTACGAGACACAGATACGCAGTATTTT. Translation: CASSLRDTDTQYF. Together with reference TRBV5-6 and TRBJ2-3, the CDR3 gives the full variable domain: DAGVTQSPTHLIKTRGQQVTLRCSPKSGHDTVSWYQQALGQGPQFIFQYYEEEERQRGNFPDRFSGHQFPNYSSELNVNALLLGDSALYLCASSLRDTDTQYFGPGTRLTVL.

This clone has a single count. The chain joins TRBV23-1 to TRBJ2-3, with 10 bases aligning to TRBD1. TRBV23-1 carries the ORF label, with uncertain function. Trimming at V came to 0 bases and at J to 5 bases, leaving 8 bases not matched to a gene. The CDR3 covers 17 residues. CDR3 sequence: CASSQSVMDRGGDTQYF. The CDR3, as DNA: TGCGCCAGCAGTCAATCTGTAATGGACAGGGGGGGAGATACGCAGTATTTT.

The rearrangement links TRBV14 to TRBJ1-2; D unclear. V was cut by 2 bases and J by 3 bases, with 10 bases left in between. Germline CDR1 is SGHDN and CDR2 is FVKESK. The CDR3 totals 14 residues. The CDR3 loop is CASSQRITDYGYTF. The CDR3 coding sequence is TGTGCCAGCAGCCAAAGAATCACAGACTATGGCTACACCTTC.

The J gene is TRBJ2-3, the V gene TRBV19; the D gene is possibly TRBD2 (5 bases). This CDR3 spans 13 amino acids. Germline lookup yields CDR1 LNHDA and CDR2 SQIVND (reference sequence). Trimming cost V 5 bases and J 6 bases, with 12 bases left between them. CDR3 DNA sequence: TGTGCCAGTAGTGTGGACTCATACGATACGCAGTATTTT. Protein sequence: CASSVDSYDTQYF.

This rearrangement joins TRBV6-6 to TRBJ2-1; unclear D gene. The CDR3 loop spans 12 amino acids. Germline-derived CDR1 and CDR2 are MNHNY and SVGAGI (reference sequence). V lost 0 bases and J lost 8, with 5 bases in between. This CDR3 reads CASSYSGYEQFF. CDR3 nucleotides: TGTGCCAGCAGTTACTCTGGTTATGAGCAGTTCTTC.

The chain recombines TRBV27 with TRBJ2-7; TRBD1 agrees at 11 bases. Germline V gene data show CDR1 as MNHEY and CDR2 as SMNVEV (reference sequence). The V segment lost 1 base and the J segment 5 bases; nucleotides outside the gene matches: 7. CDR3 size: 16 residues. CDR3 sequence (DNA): TGTGCCAGCAGTTTATGGGGGGACAGGGGGACTAACGAGCAGTACTTC. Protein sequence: CASSLWGDRGTNEQYF.

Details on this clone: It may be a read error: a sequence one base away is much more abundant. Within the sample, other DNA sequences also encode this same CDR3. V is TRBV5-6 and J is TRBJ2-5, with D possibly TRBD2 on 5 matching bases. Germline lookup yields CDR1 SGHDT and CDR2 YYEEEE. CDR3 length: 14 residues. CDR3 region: CASSRETSEETQYF. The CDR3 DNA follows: TGTGCCAGCAGTAGGGAGACCTCGGAAGAGACTCAGTACTTC.

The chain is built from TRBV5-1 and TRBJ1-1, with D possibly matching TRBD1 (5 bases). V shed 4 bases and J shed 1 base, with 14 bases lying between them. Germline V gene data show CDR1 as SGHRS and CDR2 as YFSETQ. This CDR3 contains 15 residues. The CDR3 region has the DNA TGCGCCAGCAGCACCGGGACCGTTGCGAACACTGAAGCTTTCTTT. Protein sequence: CASSTGTVANTEAFF.

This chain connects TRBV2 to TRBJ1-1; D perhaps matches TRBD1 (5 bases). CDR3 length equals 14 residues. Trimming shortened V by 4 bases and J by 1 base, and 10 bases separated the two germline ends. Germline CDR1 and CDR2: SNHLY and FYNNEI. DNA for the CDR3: TGTGCCAGCAGTGTAGACAGATGGAACACTGAAGCTTTCTTT. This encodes CASSVDRWNTEAFF.

The DNA for the CDR3 is TGTGCCAGCAGTGAGGCTTCCGCGGGAGGCCGCCGGGAGACCCAGTACTTC. Translated: CASSEASAGGRRETQYF. The chain uses TRBV2 and TRBJ2-5; 8 bases are shared with TRBD2. This CDR3 spans 17 amino acids. The germline gives CDR1 SNHLY, CDR2 FYNNEI. J was trimmed by 5 bases and V by 3 bases; bases with no gene match: 14.

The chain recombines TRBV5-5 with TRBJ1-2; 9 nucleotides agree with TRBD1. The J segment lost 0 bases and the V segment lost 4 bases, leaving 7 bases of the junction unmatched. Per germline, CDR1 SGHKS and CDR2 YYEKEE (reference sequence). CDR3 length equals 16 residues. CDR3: CASSALGQGPNYGYTF. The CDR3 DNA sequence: TGTGCCAGCAGCGCCCTTGGACAGGGGCCTAACTATGGCTACACCTTC.

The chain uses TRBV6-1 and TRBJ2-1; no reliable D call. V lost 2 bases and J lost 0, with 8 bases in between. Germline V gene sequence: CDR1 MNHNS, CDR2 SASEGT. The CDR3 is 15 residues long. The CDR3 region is CASSERALSYNEQFF. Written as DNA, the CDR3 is TGTGCCAGCAGTGAACGGGCCCTCTCCTACAATGAGCAGTTCTTC.

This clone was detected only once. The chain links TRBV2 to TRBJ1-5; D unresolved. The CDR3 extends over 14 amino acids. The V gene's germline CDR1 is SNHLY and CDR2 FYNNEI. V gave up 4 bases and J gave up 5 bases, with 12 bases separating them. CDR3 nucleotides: TGTGCCAGCAGTGGGGGAGGGCGGGATCAGCCCCAGCATTTT. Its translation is CASSGGGRDQPQHF.

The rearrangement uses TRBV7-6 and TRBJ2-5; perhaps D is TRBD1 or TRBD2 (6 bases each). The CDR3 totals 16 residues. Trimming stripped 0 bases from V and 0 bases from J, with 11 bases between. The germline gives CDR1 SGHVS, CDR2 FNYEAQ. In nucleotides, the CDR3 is TGTGCCAGCAGCTTAGCCGGGGGCTCGTACCAAGAGACCCAGTACTTC. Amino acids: CASSLAGGSYQETQYF.

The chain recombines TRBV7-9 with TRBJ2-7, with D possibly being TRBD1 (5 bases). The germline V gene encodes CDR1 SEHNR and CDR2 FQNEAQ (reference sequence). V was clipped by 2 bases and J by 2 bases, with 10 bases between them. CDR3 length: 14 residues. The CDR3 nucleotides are TGTGCCAGCAGCTTAACTCAGGGTGCCTACGAGCAGTACTTC. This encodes CASSLTQGAYEQYF.

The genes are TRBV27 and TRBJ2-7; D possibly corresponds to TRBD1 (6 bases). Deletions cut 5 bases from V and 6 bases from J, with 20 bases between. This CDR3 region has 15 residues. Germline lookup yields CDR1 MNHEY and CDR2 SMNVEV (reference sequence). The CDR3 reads CASSRRTAQGGEQYF. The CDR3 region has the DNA TGTGCCAGCAGTCGCCGGACAGCCCAGGGCGGCGAGCAGTACTTC.

Here the CDR3 DNA reads TGTGCCAGCAGCTTCCGACTAGACCCAGAGACCCAGTACTTC. Amino acid sequence: CASSFRLDPETQYF. The rearrangement uses TRBV5-6 and TRBJ2-5; possibly TRBD2 for D (6 bases). Germline CDR1 and CDR2: SGHDT and YYEEEE. Trimming shortened V by 2 bases and J by 4 bases, and 12 bases separated the two germline ends. There are 14 residues in the CDR3.

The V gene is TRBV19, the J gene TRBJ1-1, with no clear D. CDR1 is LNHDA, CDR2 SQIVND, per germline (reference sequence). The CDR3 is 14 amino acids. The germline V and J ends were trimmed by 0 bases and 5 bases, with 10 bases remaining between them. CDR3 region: CASSIDLRETEAFF. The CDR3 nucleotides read TGTGCCAGTAGTATAGATCTGCGGGAAACTGAAGCTTTCTTT. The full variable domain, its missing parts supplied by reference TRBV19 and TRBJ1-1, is DGGITQSPKYLFRKEGQNVTLSCEQNLNHDAMYWYRQDPGQGLRLIYYSQIVNDFQKGDIAEGYSVSREKKESFPLTVTSAQKNPTAFYLCASSIDLRETEAFFGQGTRLTVV.

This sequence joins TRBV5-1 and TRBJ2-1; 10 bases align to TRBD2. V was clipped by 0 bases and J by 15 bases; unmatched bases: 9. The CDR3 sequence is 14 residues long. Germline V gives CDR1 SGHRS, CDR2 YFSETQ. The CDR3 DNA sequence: TGCGCCAGCAGCTTGGTTCTAACTAGCGGGATTCCGTTCTTC. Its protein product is CASSLVLTSGIPFF.